One sample yielded the 27 T cell receptor beta chains listed below, sequenced in a study of human T cells and chemical hapten exposure. TCRdb redid the calling of the RACE reads with MiXCR, one entry per CDR3 protein. The repertoire includes 74,000 or so distinct CDR3 sequences, approximately 10% of them detected once, and about 3.5% sits in the top ten. The sample's time point: patch test 1, 2 weeks after DPC sensitization. Sample treatment: therapeutic diphenylcyclopropenone sensitization with weekly scalp DPC. This material consisted of whole blood, taken in connection with sensitization to the hapten diphenylcyclopropenone (DPC). All receptors derive from a woman aged 60-75 years with alopecia areata. Some clones in this sample may be carry-over from other donors' samples.

This clonotype was found many times. The J gene is TRBJ2-7, the V gene TRBV18; 9 bases line up with TRBD1. The J segment lost 5 bases and the V segment lost 6 bases, leaving 11 bases of the junction unmatched. Germline V gives CDR1 KGHSH, CDR2 LQKENI. The CDR3 sequence is 15 residues long. CDR3 in DNA: TGTGCCAGCTCGTTTCAGGACAGGGGTTACGACGAGCAGTACTTC. Translation: CASSFQDRGYDEQYF.

The genes are TRBV18 and TRBJ2-1; TRBD1 is a possible D gene (5 bases). The CDR3 sequence is 15 residues long. Looked up from germline, CDR1 is KGHSH and CDR2 is LQKENI. V was clipped by 0 bases and J by 6 bases, with 12 bases between them. The CDR3 is CASSPPARAGNEQFF. CDR3 DNA sequence: TGTGCCAGCTCACCACCGGCCAGGGCCGGCAATGAGCAGTTCTTC.

This clonotype was recorded at least ten times. The chain has TRBV7-8 and TRBJ2-5; no definite D call. Germline CDR1 SGHVS, CDR2 FQNEAQ. The CDR3 covers 12 residues. V was shortened by 5 bases and J by 3 bases, with 7 bases between the two germline ends. The CDR3 DNA follows: TGTGCCAGCAGCCCGCCAGAAGAGACCCAGTACTTC. Protein: CASSPPEETQYF.

The chain links TRBV20-1 to TRBJ1-2, with D uncertain. This CDR3 has 13 amino acids. V was shortened by 3 bases and J by 6 bases, with 14 bases between the two germline ends. Germline V gives CDR1 DFQATT, CDR2 SNEGSKA (reference sequence). The CDR3: CSARKGSGDGYTF. The CDR3 DNA is TGCAGTGCTAGGAAAGGGTCGGGAGATGGCTACACCTTC.

This clonotype was counted at least ten times. The gene calls are TRBV27 and TRBJ1-2; D is unresolved. The CDR3 consists of 14 residues. Trimming removed 2 bases from V and 4 bases from J, with 11 bases in between. CDR1 is MNHEY and CDR2 is SMNVEV in the germline V gene (reference sequence). The CDR3 loop is CASSLRWVGYGYTF. The CDR3 bases are TGTGCCAGCAGTTTACGCTGGGTGGGCTATGGCTACACCTTC.

This clonotype was recorded a few times. This chain links TRBV29-1 with TRBJ2-3, with D perhaps assigned TRBD1 or TRBD2 (6 bases each). Germline CDR1 is SQVTM and CDR2 is ANQGSEA. V was clipped by 8 bases and J by 12 bases, with 18 bases between them. CDR3 length: 11 amino acids. CDR3 nucleotide sequence: TGCAGCCCCTTCCTTAGGGGGGCCCAGTATTTT. Protein: CSPFLRGAQYF.

This clonotype came up many times. The chain links TRBV13 to TRBJ2-2, with 7 bases that match TRBD1. The CDR3 runs to 15 residues. Looked up from germline, CDR1 is PRHDT and CDR2 is FYEKMQ (reference sequence). With 3 bases clipped from V and 6 bases from J, the junction kept 7 bases outside the gene matches. CDR3 loop: CASSLYLDRAGELFF. DNA of the CDR3: TGTGCCAGCAGCTTGTACCTCGACAGGGCCGGGGAGCTGTTTTTT.

This clonotype was seen only a few times. The genes are TRBV21-1 and TRBJ2-3. TRBV21-1 is assigned pseudogene status. The CDR3 has 14 amino acids. The CDR3 nucleotides are TGTGCCAGAGCCGTCTTGGAAGTTACAGATACGCAGTATTTT. This encodes CARAVLEVTDTQYF.

This clonotype was counted many times. The rearrangement joins TRBV3-1 to TRBJ2-3; D call uncertain. CDR3 length: 12 residues. V shed 1 base and J shed 4 bases, with 3 bases lying between them. Germline CDR1 LGHDT, CDR2 YNNKEL (reference sequence). The chain's CDR3 is CASSQVPDTQYF. The CDR3, as DNA: TGTGCCAGCAGCCAAGTCCCAGATACGCAGTATTTT.

This clonotype was counted at least ten times. The chain recombines TRBV7-2 with TRBJ1-2; TRBD1 aligns across 8 bases. The trim removed 5 bases at V and 5 bases at J, leaving 13 bases unmatched. Germline V gives CDR1 SGHTA, CDR2 FQGNSA. The CDR3 runs 16 residues. CDR3 coding DNA: TGTGCCAGCAGCGCGCGGACAGGGCTACTAAGTTATGGCTACACCTTC. Amino acids: CASSARTGLLSYGYTF.

This clonotype was recorded a few times. The genes are TRBV7-2 and TRBJ2-5, with D tentatively TRBD1 (6 bases). V was clipped by 7 bases and J by 5 bases, with 23 bases between them. CDR1 is SGHTA, CDR2 FQGNSA, per germline. This CDR3 is built from 16 residues. CDR3 loop: CASIAGGQGTGETQYF. DNA for the CDR3: TGTGCCAGCATCGCAGGCGGTCAGGGGACCGGTGAGACCCAGTACTTC.

This clonotype turned up a few times. This chain joins TRBV12-3 or TRBV12-4 and TRBJ2-5; 8 bases are a match to TRBD2. The trim removed 2 bases at V and 5 bases at J, leaving 10 bases unmatched. This CDR3 comprises 16 residues. The CDR3 is CASSLTSGGPRETQYF. In DNA, the CDR3 is TGTGCCAGCAGTTTAACCAGCGGGGGACCTCGGGAGACCCAGTACTTC.

CDR3 protein: CASSRRIGTARDTQYF. DNA for the CDR3: TGTGCCAGCAGCCGCCGGATAGGTACGGCAAGAGATACCCAGTACTTC. The V call is TRBV3-1, the J call TRBJ2-5; D unresolved. Germline V gene data show CDR1 as LGHDT and CDR2 as YNNKEL (reference sequence). V lost 4 bases and J lost 8, with 23 bases in between. The CDR3 length is 16 residues.

This clonotype has a handful of counts. The J gene is TRBJ1-1, the V gene TRBV15; maybe TRBD1 (5 bases). This CDR3 has 14 amino acids. Germline V gene sequence: CDR1 LNHNV, CDR2 YYDKDF (reference sequence). V gave up 0 bases and J gave up 6 bases, with 11 bases separating them. The CDR3 sequence is CATSRDKRGPEAFF. For the CDR3, the DNA is TGTGCCACCAGCAGAGATAAAAGGGGCCCTGAAGCTTTCTTT.

This clonotype showed up many times. The J gene is TRBJ1-3, the V gene TRBV5-1; D is ambiguous. Trimming removed 2 bases at V and 0 bases at J, with 12 bases between. CDR1 SGHRS and CDR2 YFSETQ come from the germline V gene. CDR3 size: 16 residues. CDR3 DNA: TGCGCCAGCAGCTTTAACGGAGCCATCTCTGGAAACACCATATATTTT. It codes for CASSFNGAISGNTIYF.

This clonotype has only a few counts. The V gene is TRBV5-4, the J gene TRBJ1-1, with D possibly matching TRBD1 (5 bases). This CDR3 is 14 amino acids long. V lost 2 bases to trimming and J lost 4 bases, with 12 bases between them. Germline V CDR1 and CDR2: SGHNT, YYREEE (reference sequence). CDR3 nucleotides: TGTGCCAGCAGCTTATCGGCGGGGGGCACTGAAGCTTTCTTT. Protein product: CASSLSAGGTEAFF.

By proportion, this clonotype is medium-sized. The rearrangement links TRBV6-8 to TRBJ2-3; no firm D call. V lost 4 bases to trimming and J lost 4 bases, with 3 bases between them. CDR3 size: 11 residues. The germline CDR1 and CDR2 sequences are MNHGY and SAAAGT. The DNA for the CDR3 is TGTGCCAGCAGTTGGGCAGATACGCAGTATTTT. It specifies CASSWADTQYF.

In its sample, this clonotype was seen a few times. The rearrangement links TRBV10-3 to TRBJ1-2; perhaps TRBD1 as D (5 bases). CDR1 and CDR2 from the germline V gene are ENHRY and SYGVKD. The CDR3 covers 13 residues. The germline V and J ends were trimmed by 5 bases and 6 bases, with 13 bases remaining between them. This CDR3 reads CAISQEGNNGYTF. The CDR3 bases are TGTGCCATCAGTCAAGAGGGGAACAATGGCTACACCTTC.

This clonotype occurred a few times. This rearrangement joins TRBV2 to TRBJ2-3; 11 nucleotides line up with TRBD2. Trimming cost V 6 bases and J 2 bases; bases outside gene matches: 7. CDR3 length equals 16 residues. Looked up from germline, CDR1 is SNHLY and CDR2 is FYNNEI. The CDR3 reads CASRAGTSGFTDTQYF. The DNA of the CDR3 is TGTGCCAGCAGAGCCGGGACTAGCGGATTCACAGATACGCAGTATTTT. Full variable domain (missing parts from reference TRBV2 and TRBJ2-3): EPEVTQTPSHQVTQMGQEVILRCVPISNHLYFYWYRQILGQKVEFLVSFYNNEISEKSEIFDDQFSVERPDGSNFTLKIRSTKLEDSAMYFCASRAGTSGFTDTQYFGPGTRLTVL.

This clonotype was found a few times. The chain employs TRBV6-6 and TRBJ2-1; D unresolved. Germline lookup yields CDR1 MNHNY and CDR2 SVGAGI (reference sequence). The germline V and J ends were trimmed by 7 bases and 10 bases, with 17 bases remaining between them. This CDR3 is built from 13 residues. The CDR3 region has the DNA TGTGCCAGCACCCTCCCGAAGACAAAAGAGCAGTTCTTC. Amino acids: CASTLPKTKEQFF.

The sample holds a few counts of this clonotype. This chain uses TRBV5-1 with TRBJ2-3; D possibly corresponds to TRBD2 (6 bases). This CDR3 contains 18 residues. Trimming removed 3 bases at V and 0 bases at J, with 20 bases between. CDR1 is SGHRS, CDR2 YFSETQ, per germline. The CDR3 sequence: CASSSQPPGGLSTDTQYF. The CDR3 DNA sequence: TGCGCCAGCAGCTCCCAACCCCCGGGCGGACTAAGCACAGATACGCAGTATTTT.

This clonotype came up a few times. The chain links TRBV18 to TRBJ1-6, with unresolved D. Germline CDR1 KGHSH, CDR2 LQKENI. The length of the CDR3 is 18 residues. Trimming took 6 bases from V and 0 from J, leaving 18 bases between them. The CDR3 reads CASSPPGSLSSYNSPLHF. The CDR3 nucleotides read TGTGCCAGCTCTCCGCCAGGCAGTCTTAGCTCCTATAATTCACCCCTCCACTTT.

In its sample, this clonotype was seen a few times. This chain links TRBV20-1 with TRBJ1-5; 10 bases line up with TRBD1. V lost 4 bases and J lost 4; bases outside the gene matches: 4. There are 14 residues in the CDR3. The germline V gene has CDR1 DFQATT and CDR2 SNEGSKA (reference sequence). CDR3 amino acids: CSAKPGQGNQPQHF. The CDR3, as DNA: TGCAGTGCTAAACCGGGACAGGGGAATCAGCCCCAGCATTTT.

This clonotype was recorded many times. The chain uses TRBV7-9 and TRBJ1-1; possible D gene TRBD1, 5 bases. The germline gives CDR1 SEHNR, CDR2 FQNEAQ (reference sequence). This CDR3 has 17 amino acids. The V end was cut by 3 bases, the J end by 2 bases, with 19 bases between. The DNA for the CDR3 is TGTGCCAGCAGCTTTTCGGCGAGCCAGGGTGCAAACACTGAAGCTTTCTTT. Amino acids: CASSFSASQGANTEAFF.

This clonotype was found a few times. This chain connects TRBV29-1 to TRBJ2-3; no clear D gene. This CDR3 has 11 amino acids. The germline gives CDR1 SQVTM, CDR2 ANQGSEA. V lost 4 bases, J lost 6 bases, and 8 bases lay in between. The CDR3 loop is CSVVAIDTQYF. CDR3 nucleotide sequence: TGCAGCGTTGTGGCGATCGATACGCAGTATTTT.

This clonotype was counted only a few times. The J gene is TRBJ1-2, the V gene TRBV29-1, with 8 bases fitting TRBD1. The CDR3 consists of 13 residues. Germline CDR1 is SQVTM and CDR2 is ANQGSEA. After removal of 4 bases from V and 3 bases from J, the junction contained 4 bases not matched to a gene. CDR3 in amino acids: CSVGDRSYYGYTF. In nucleotides, the CDR3 is TGCAGCGTTGGGGACAGGAGCTACTATGGCTACACCTTC.

The chain joins TRBV20-1 to TRBJ2-7; 7 bases match TRBD1. Germline V gene sequence: CDR1 DFQATT, CDR2 SNEGSKA (reference sequence). The CDR3 has 13 amino acids. Trimming removed 3 bases from V and 6 bases from J; junction bases left unmatched: 8. This CDR3 is CSARRTGYSEQYF. CDR3 DNA: TGCAGTGCTAGGCGGACAGGTTATAGCGAGCAGTACTTC.